This T cell receptor (beta chain) was identified in a study of CD8+ T cells in alopecia areata. This CDR3 comprises 12 residues. Trimming shortened V by 7 bases and J by 9 bases, and 15 bases separated the two germline ends. The germline V gene encodes CDR1 MDHEN and CDR2 SYDVKM. PBMCs provided sorted CD4+ and CD8+ T cells. Extracted from the samples, RNA was reverse transcribed into cDNA to serve as the sequencing template. Sequencing was performed with immunoSEQ multiplex PCR; in TCRdb, only in-frame clones are kept and a portion is missing. Of more than 90,000 clones in the sample, over 60% were seen once. Study results and limitations: It was lesional scalp, especially alopecia totalis/universalis, that showed higher clonality than normal scalp.

As for this clone: What it recognizes is unknown.

The material sequenced was CD4+ T cells sorted from blood. The genes are TRBV28 and TRBJ1-1, with D possibly being TRBD1 (5 bases). The receptor was isolated from a human donor in good health. The CDR3 reads CASTSEGRKAFF. The CDR3 DNA sequence: TGTGCCAGCACATCGGAGGGACGTAAAGCTTTCTTT.